This T cell receptor (beta chain) was profiled in a study of blood T cell repertoires in COVID-19. Background on the study: Spain, Italy and the United States supplied samples that represented acute and convalescent COVID-19. PBMCs, B-cell-depleted T cells, or T cells were the source of the cDNA or gDNA that made up the material.

J lost 1 base, V lost 6 bases, and 7 bases had no gene match. The CDR3 totals 15 residues. CDR1 is SGHVS, CDR2 FNYEAQ, per germline. How the authors handled the data: The assay estimated nucleated cells by amplifying reference gene primers. Data came from immunoSEQ multiplex PCR; TCRdb stores just in-frame clones and leaves some out. V and J calls and clone size are given by that table; D and trimming were obtained from the DNA. The sample includes approximately 72,000 clones, around nine tenths seen only once; the top ten take around 13%. What was sequenced was peripheral blood. The origin of this receptor is a woman aged 60-70 years with acute or convalescent COVID-19. The J gene is TRBJ2-5, the V gene TRBV7-6; 8 bases map to TRBD2. The CDR3 nucleotides are TGTGCCAGCAGTCCCAGAGCGGGGGCCCAAGAGACCCAGTACTTC. It yields the protein CASSPRAGAQETQYF.